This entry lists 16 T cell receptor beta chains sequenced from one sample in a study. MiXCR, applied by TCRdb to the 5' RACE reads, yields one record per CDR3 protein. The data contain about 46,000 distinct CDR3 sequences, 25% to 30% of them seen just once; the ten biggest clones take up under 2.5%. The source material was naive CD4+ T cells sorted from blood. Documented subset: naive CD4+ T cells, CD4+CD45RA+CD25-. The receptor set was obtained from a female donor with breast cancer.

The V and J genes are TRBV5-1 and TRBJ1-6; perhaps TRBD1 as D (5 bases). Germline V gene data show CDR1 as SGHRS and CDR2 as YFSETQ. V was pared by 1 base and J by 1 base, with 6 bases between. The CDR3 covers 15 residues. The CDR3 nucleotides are TGCGCCAGCAGCTTGCAGGGTTCCTATAATTCACCCCTCCACTTT. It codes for CASSLQGSYNSPLHF.

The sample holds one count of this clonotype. CDR3 loop: CASSERAGGEGYGYTF. The CDR3 coding sequence is TGTGCCAGCAGTGAAAGGGCAGGGGGCGAAGGCTATGGCTACACCTTC. The rearrangement joins TRBV6-1 to TRBJ1-2; 8 bases align to TRBD1. This CDR3 comprises 16 residues. Germline CDR1 MNHNS, CDR2 SASEGT. V shed 2 bases, J shed 4 bases, and the junction held 9 bases outside the gene matches.

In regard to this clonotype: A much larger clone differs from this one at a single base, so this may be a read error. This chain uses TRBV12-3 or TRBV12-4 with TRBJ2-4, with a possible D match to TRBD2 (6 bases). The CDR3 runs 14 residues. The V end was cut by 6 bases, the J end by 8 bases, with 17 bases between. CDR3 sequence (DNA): TGTGCCAGCAGCCACGGACAAGCGGGTTACATTCAGTACTTC. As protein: CASSHGQAGYIQYF.

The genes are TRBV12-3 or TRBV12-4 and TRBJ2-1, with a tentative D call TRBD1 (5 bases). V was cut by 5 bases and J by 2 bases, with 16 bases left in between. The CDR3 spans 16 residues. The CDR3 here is CASSPEVRAPYNEQFF. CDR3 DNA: TGTGCCAGCAGTCCCGAGGTCAGGGCCCCCTACAATGAGCAGTTCTTC.

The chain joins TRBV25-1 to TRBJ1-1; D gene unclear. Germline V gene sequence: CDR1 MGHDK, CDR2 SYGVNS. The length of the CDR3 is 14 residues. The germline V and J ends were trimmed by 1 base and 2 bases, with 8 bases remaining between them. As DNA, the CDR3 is TGTGCCAGCAGTGAATTTAGCAGAAACACTGAAGCTTTCTTT. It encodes CASSEFSRNTEAFF.

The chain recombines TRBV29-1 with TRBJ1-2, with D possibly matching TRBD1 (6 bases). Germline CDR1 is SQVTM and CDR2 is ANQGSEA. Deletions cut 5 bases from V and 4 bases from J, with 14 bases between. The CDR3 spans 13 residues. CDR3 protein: CSVYRTDFYGYTF. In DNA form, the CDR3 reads TGCAGCGTTTATCGGACAGACTTCTATGGCTACACCTTC.

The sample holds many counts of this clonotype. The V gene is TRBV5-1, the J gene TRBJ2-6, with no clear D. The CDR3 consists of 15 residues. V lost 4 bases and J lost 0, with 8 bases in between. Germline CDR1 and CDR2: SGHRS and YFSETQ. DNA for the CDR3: TGCGCCAGCAGCCCAACAGACTCTGGGGCCAACGTCCTGACTTTC. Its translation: CASSPTDSGANVLTF.

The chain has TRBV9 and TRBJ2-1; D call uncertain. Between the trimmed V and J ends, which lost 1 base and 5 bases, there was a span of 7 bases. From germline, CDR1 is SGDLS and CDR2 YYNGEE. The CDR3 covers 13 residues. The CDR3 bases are TGTGCCAGCAGCGTACAGGCTAACAATGAGCAGTTCTTC. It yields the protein CASSVQANNEQFF.

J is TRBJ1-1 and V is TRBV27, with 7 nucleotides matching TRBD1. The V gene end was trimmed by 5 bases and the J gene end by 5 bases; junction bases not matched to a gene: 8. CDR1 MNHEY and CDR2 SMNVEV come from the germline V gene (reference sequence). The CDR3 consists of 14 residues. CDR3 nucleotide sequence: TGTGCCAGCAGTATGACAGGGTTTCGGACTGAAGCTTTCTTT. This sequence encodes CASSMTGFRTEAFF.

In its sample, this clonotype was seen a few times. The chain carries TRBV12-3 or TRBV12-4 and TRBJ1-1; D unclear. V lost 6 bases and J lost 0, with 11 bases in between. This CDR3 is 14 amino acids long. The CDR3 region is CASRTQAMNTEAFF. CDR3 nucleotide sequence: TGTGCCAGCAGGACACAAGCGATGAACACTGAAGCTTTCTTT.

The CDR3 loop reads CASSLAGRSSTDTQYF. The CDR3 DNA sequence: TGTGCCAGCAGCTTGGCCGGGCGGTCAAGCACAGATACGCAGTATTTT. This sequence joins TRBV5-4 and TRBJ2-3, with D uncertain. This CDR3 spans 16 amino acids. The germline V and J ends were trimmed by 0 bases and 0 bases, with 11 bases remaining between them. Per germline, CDR1 SGHNT and CDR2 YYREEE (reference sequence).

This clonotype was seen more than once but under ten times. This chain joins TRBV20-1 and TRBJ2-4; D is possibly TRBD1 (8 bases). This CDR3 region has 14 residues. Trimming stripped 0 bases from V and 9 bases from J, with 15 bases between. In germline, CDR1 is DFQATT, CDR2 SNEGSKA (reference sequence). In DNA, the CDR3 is TGCAGTGCTAGAGAGAGACAGGGGAGGGTCATTCAGTACTTC. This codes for CSARERQGRVIQYF.

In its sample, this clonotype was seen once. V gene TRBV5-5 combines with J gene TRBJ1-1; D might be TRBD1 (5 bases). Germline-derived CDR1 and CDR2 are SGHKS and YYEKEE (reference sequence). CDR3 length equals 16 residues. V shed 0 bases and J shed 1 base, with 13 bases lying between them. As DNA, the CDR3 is TGTGCCAGCAGCTTGGGGACAAGCGCCGGGAACACTGAAGCTTTCTTT. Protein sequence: CASSLGTSAGNTEAFF.

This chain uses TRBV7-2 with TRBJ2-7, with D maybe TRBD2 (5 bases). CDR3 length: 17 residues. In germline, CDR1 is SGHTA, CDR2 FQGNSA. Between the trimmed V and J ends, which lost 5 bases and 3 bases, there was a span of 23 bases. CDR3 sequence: CASSPPGRARPGYEQYF. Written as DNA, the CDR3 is TGTGCCAGCAGCCCCCCGGGGAGAGCTCGTCCGGGCTACGAGCAGTACTTC.

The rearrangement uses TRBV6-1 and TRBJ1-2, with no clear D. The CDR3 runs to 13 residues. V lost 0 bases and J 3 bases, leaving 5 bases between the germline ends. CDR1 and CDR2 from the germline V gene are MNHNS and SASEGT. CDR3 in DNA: TGTGCCAGCAGTGAAGCGGCAGACTATGGCTACACCTTC. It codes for CASSEAADYGYTF.

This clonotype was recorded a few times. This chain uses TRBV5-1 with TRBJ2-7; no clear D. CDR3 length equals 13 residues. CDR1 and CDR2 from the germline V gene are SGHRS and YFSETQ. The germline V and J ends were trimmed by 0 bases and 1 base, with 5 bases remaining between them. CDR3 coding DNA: TGCGCCAGCAGCTTGGAGGTTTCCTACGAGCAGTACTTC. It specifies CASSLEVSYEQYF.